This TCR beta chain came from a study of blood T cells in healthy people across ages. The CDR3 sequence is 15 residues long. Germline V gene lookup returns CDR1 SGHTA and CDR2 FQGNSA. Trimming cost V 2 bases and J 5 bases; bases outside gene matches: 6. A J-beta primer mix and a sample-barcoded 5' primer were used in a second PCR of roughly 6 to 12 cycles. Via MiXCR, TCRdb re-called the 5' RACE reads, giving one row per CDR3 protein. The sample lists roughly 2 million distinct CDR3 sequences, roughly 49% seen once, with approximately 2% in the top ten. This clonotype was sampled from a woman in her thirties or forties in good health. The sample comprised blood. The chain uses TRBV7-2 and TRBJ2-1; 7 nucleotides align to TRBD2. The CDR3 protein is CASSLLADRDNEQFF. CDR3 nucleotide sequence: TGTGCCAGCAGCTTACTAGCGGACCGAGACAATGAGCAGTTCTTC.